This TCR beta chain comes out of a study of control samples from healthy donors and cancer patients. Assay used: immunoSEQ multiplex PCR; TCRdb lists only in-frame clones, some missing. The sample includes over 80,000 clones, 91% of them seen just once. CDR1 and CDR2 (germline): SGHRS, YFSETQ. This CDR3 has 15 residues. The V end was cut by 2 bases, the J end by 1 base, with 12 bases between. This chain joins TRBV5-1 and TRBJ1-1; a possible D gene is TRBD1 (6 bases). The origin of this receptor is a man aged 30 to 45 in good health. Sample: blood. CDR3 DNA sequence: TGCGCCAGCAGCTTACCAACAGGGACGAACACTGAAGCTTTCTTT. It codes for CASSLPTGTNTEAFF.